Presented here are 21 T cell receptor beta chains from one specimen sequenced in a study of T cell repertoires in cytomegalovirus infection. From the reads, TCRdb called clonotypes with MiXCR, one entry per CDR3 protein. The sample holds roughly 250,000 distinct CDR3 sequences; around an eighth are singletons and the top ten take about 1.5%. The sequencing sample was made of PBMCs. The receptors stem from a human donor in good health (CMV status not recorded). Some clones in this sample may be carry-over from other donors' samples.

This clonotype has at least ten counts. The J gene is TRBJ2-7, the V gene TRBV6-1, with 7 bases lining up with TRBD1. CDR1 and CDR2 from the germline V gene are MNHNS and SASEGT. This CDR3 is built from 14 residues. Trimming took 3 bases from V and 7 from J; bases not matched to a gene: 9. CDR3 nucleotide sequence: TGTGCCAGCAGTGAGGGGACAGCGGTCGGGGAGCAGTACTTC. Residues: CASSEGTAVGEQYF.

The chain uses TRBV20-1 and TRBJ1-3; D perhaps matches TRBD1 (6 bases). CDR3 length: 11 amino acids. Trimming took 6 bases from V and 6 from J, leaving 9 bases between them. Germline V gives CDR1 DFQATT, CDR2 SNEGSKA (reference sequence). Written as DNA, the CDR3 is TGCAGTGCCACAGGGTTAAACACCATATATTTT. As protein: CSATGLNTIYF.

The chain links TRBV2 to TRBJ2-2, with 7 nucleotides matching TRBD2. The V segment lost 8 bases and the J segment 0 bases; nucleotides outside the gene matches: 9. The CDR3 has 16 amino acids. The V gene's germline CDR1 is SNHLY and CDR2 FYNNEI. The CDR3 DNA reads TGTGCCAGCCAGGGCGGGCTAGCGGCGAACACCGGGGAGCTGTTTTTT. Protein: CASQGGLAANTGELFF. The variable domain in full, completed from reference TRBV2 and TRBJ2-2, reads EPEVTQTPSHQVTQMGQEVILRCVPISNHLYFYWYRQILGQKVEFLVSFYNNEISEKSEIFDDQFSVERPDGSNFTLKIRSTKLEDSAMYFCASQGGLAANTGELFFGEGSRLTVL.

This clonotype has ten or more counts. The genes are TRBV7-2 and TRBJ2-5; 8 bases match TRBD2. Germline CDR1 and CDR2: SGHTA and FQGNSA. The CDR3 runs to 15 residues. The V and J ends lost 5 bases and 5 bases, in that order; junction bases with no gene match: 10. CDR3 loop: CASSRGGRGEETQYF. CDR3 sequence (DNA): TGTGCCAGCAGCCGTGGAGGGCGGGGGGAGGAGACCCAGTACTTC.

Worth noting for this clonotype: A read error may explain this, as a much larger clone is one base away. This chain connects TRBV6-6 to TRBJ2-2; 12 nucleotides match TRBD2. Looked up from germline, CDR1 is MNHNY and CDR2 is SVGAGI (reference sequence). There are 15 residues in the CDR3. CDR3: CASNGLAGPAGGLFF. The CDR3 DNA is TGTGCCAGCAATGGACTAGCGGGACCTGCGGGGGGGCTGTTTTTT.

V is TRBV19 and J is TRBJ1-1, with D unresolved. There are 10 residues in the CDR3. The germline V and J ends were trimmed by 7 bases and 8 bases, with 8 bases remaining between them. The germline CDR1 and CDR2 sequences are LNHDA and SQIVND (reference sequence). CDR3 in DNA: TGTGCCAGTAAGGCGGCCGAAGCTTTCTTT. This encodes CASKAAEAFF.

The rearrangement links TRBV12-3 or TRBV12-4 to TRBJ1-1; D is uncertain. The germline V and J ends were trimmed by 2 bases and 8 bases, with 6 bases remaining between them. The CDR3 is 11 residues long. The CDR3 nucleotides are TGTGCCAGCAGTTTATGGGAGGAAGCTTTCTTT. Protein product: CASSLWEEAFF.

This clonotype was seen at least ten times. The CDR3 sequence: CASSLSLGTWEPGELFF. CDR3 sequence (DNA): TGTGCCAGCAGCTTAAGCCTCGGGACATGGGAGCCCGGGGAGCTGTTTTTT. V is TRBV7-3 and J is TRBJ2-2, with a weak D call TRBD1 (6 bases). V lost 1 base to trimming and J lost 6 bases, with 18 bases between them. Per the germline V gene, CDR1 is SGHTA and CDR2 is FQGTGA. The CDR3 runs 17 residues. The whole variable domain, remainder taken from reference TRBV7-3 and TRBJ2-2, is GAGVSQTPSNKVTEKGKYVELRCDPISGHTALYWYRQSLGQGPEFLIYFQGTGAADDSGLPNDRFFAVRPEGSVSTLKIQRTERGDSAVYLCASSLSLGTWEPGELFFGEGSRLTVL.

This clonotype has at least ten counts. This sequence joins TRBV7-9 and TRBJ1-5; D not resolved. V was trimmed by 3 bases and J by 7 bases, leaving 10 bases between them. The CDR3 covers 13 residues. Germline loops: CDR1 SEHNR, CDR2 FQNEAQ (reference sequence). The CDR3 here is CASSFGEVQPQHF. The CDR3 coding sequence is TGTGCCAGCAGCTTCGGGGAGGTCCAGCCCCAGCATTTT.

This clonotype was seen once. The gene calls are TRBV5-1 and TRBJ2-2; D gene unclear. CDR3 length: 16 amino acids. V was shortened by 1 base and J by 0 bases, with 10 bases between the two germline ends. CDR1 and CDR2 from the germline V gene are SGHRS and YFSETQ. CDR3 region: CASSLRVAANTGELFF. CDR3 sequence (DNA): TGCGCCAGCAGCTTGAGAGTAGCAGCGAACACCGGGGAGCTGTTTTTT.

This clonotype was detected a few times. The chain combines TRBV11-2 with TRBJ2-3; D is perhaps TRBD2 (6 bases). Germline-derived CDR1 and CDR2 are SGHAT and FQNNGV. The CDR3 is 14 residues long. The V and J ends lost 6 bases and 2 bases respectively, with 12 bases between them. The CDR3 DNA sequence: TGTGCCAGCAGATTCGGGGGTTCCACAGATACGCAGTATTTT. Protein: CASRFGGSTDTQYF.

The rearrangement uses TRBV12-5 and TRBJ1-1; 7 nucleotides match TRBD1. V lost 6 bases and J lost 0; bases outside the gene matches: 13. Germline assignment: CDR1 LGHNT and CDR2 FRNRAP. The CDR3 consists of 17 residues. CDR3 region: CASGQGGQARMNTEAFF. In DNA, the CDR3 is TGTGCTAGTGGACAAGGGGGCCAAGCTAGGATGAACACTGAAGCTTTCTTT.

Regarding this clonotype: A much larger clonotype is one base distant, so this may be a read error. The CDR3 sequence: CASSLAWSSYNVQFF. The CDR3 nucleotides are TGTGCCAGCAGCTTAGCTTGGAGCTCCTACAATGTGCAGTTCTTC. The rearrangement joins TRBV7-2 to TRBJ2-1; D unclear. The V gene's germline CDR1 is SGHTA and CDR2 FQGNSA. There are 15 residues in the CDR3.

This clonotype was recorded at least ten times. The chain carries TRBV7-2 and TRBJ1-2, with 7 bases aligning to TRBD1. Trimming took 5 bases from V and 0 from J; bases not matched to a gene: 9. The CDR3 spans 16 residues. Per germline, CDR1 SGHTA and CDR2 FQGNSA. CDR3 nucleotides: TGTGCCAGCAGCAAGACAGGGTCGGGAGCTAACTATGGCTACACCTTC. This sequence encodes CASSKTGSGANYGYTF.

This sequence joins TRBV23-1 and TRBJ2-7; the match to TRBD1 covers 7 bases. TRBV23-1 is reported as an ORF; its role is uncertain. The CDR3 is 18 amino acids. The ends lost 0 bases at V and 0 bases at J; junction bases unmatched: 11. As DNA, the CDR3 is TGCGCCAGCAGTCAATCGACAAGGGGGCGAAGGAGCTCCTACGAGCAGTACTTC. It specifies CASSQSTRGRRSSYEQYF.

The V and J genes are TRBV29-1 and TRBJ2-1; no firm D call. Looked up from germline, CDR1 is SQVTM and CDR2 is ANQGSEA. The CDR3 is 12 amino acids. Trimming stripped 4 bases from V and 6 bases from J, with 10 bases between. CDR3 sequence reads: CSVGPILNEQFF. The CDR3 DNA is TGCAGCGTTGGTCCAATCCTCAATGAGCAGTTCTTC.

This chain links TRBV6-2 or TRBV6-3 with TRBJ2-1; 11 bases map to TRBD2. The junction had 7 bases not matched to a gene; V was cut back by 5 bases and J by 7 bases. The germline CDR1 and CDR2 sequences are MNHEY and SVGEGT. CDR3 size: 15 residues. The chain's CDR3 is CASSTLAGGWNEQFF. In nucleotides, the CDR3 is TGTGCCAGCAGTACTCTAGCGGGAGGTTGGAATGAGCAGTTCTTC.

This clonotype was counted between two and nine times. This rearrangement joins TRBV20-1 to TRBJ2-6, with D hard to call. With 6 bases removed from V and 2 bases from J, the gap between germline ends came to 8 bases. The length of the CDR3 is 13 residues. Germline loops: CDR1 DFQATT, CDR2 SNEGSKA (reference sequence). CDR3 in DNA: TGCAGTGCAGGGTCTGCTGGGGCCAACGTCCTGACTTTC. Residues: CSAGSAGANVLTF.

This clonotype was detected ten times or more. The chain uses TRBV7-2 and TRBJ1-2; 9 bases are a match to TRBD1. This CDR3 is built from 16 residues. Per the germline V gene, CDR1 is SGHTA and CDR2 is FQGNSA. The junction had 7 bases not matched to a gene; V was cut back by 0 bases and J by 5 bases. CDR3 coding DNA: TGTGCCAGCAGCTTAGCCCCCGGGACAGGGAATTATGGCTACACCTTC. Amino acid sequence: CASSLAPGTGNYGYTF.

This clonotype was counted many times. This chain joins TRBV7-9 and TRBJ2-3; 8 bases are shared with TRBD1. V lost 3 bases, J lost 2 bases, and 1 base stayed unmatched. In germline, CDR1 is SEHNR, CDR2 FQNEAQ (reference sequence). CDR3 size: 14 residues. The CDR3 reads CASSFRGHTDTQYF. In DNA, the CDR3 is TGTGCCAGCAGCTTCAGGGGGCACACAGATACGCAGTATTTT. Using reference TRBV7-9 and TRBJ2-3 for the parts outside the CDR3, the full variable domain is DTGVSQNPRHKITKRGQNVTFRCDPISEHNRLYWYRQTLGQGPEFLTYFQNEAQLEKSRLLSDRFSAERPKGSFSTLEIQRTEQGDSAMYLCASSFRGHTDTQYFGPGTRLTVL.

As to this clonotype: With a much larger clone just one base away, this may be a read error. This chain joins TRBV12-5 and TRBJ2-5, with D possibly being TRBD2 (6 bases). The CDR3 has 15 amino acids. Germline loops: CDR1 LGHNT, CDR2 FRNRAP. The CDR3 region has the DNA TGTGCTAGTGGTTTGTCGGTCGGGACTCCCCCCGCCCAGAACTTC. Amino acid sequence: CASGLSVGTPPAQNF. The variable domain in full, with the rest retrieved from reference TRBV12-5 and TRBJ2-5, is DARVTQTPRHKVTEMGQEVTMRCQPILGHNTVFWYRQTMMQGLELLAYFRNRAPLDDSGMPKDRFSAEMPDATLATLKIQPSEPRDSAVYFCASGLSVGTPPAQNFGPGTRLLVL.